Below, one TCR beta chain is given with its context. As yet, its antigen is unknown. Germline V CDR1 and CDR2: LNHDA, SQIVND (reference sequence). Trimming took 7 bases from V and 7 from J, leaving 11 bases between them. The CDR3 contains 12 residues. The data originate from a study of graft-versus-host responses after intestinal transplantation. At the level of the study: Tacrolimus and steroids were given for two to three years to all recipients after anti-thymocyte globulin induction.

Only in-frame clones appear in the TCRdb table, and some are missing; sequencing was by immunoSEQ multiplex PCR. The sample carries more than 20,000 clones, around four fifths recorded once. Broader study findings: Researchers found GvH clones in recipient marrow, and some showed up first in ileum or blood.

This clonotype was sampled from a human patient who received an intestinal transplant, so some T cells may come from the graft donor. The sample consisted of PBMCs, taken around 29 days after intestinal transplant. V and J are TRBV19 and TRBJ2-1; D perhaps matches TRBD1 (5 bases). The DNA for the CDR3 is TGTGCCAGTACCCTCGACAGAAATGAGCAGTTCTTC. Amino acids: CASTLDRNEQFF.